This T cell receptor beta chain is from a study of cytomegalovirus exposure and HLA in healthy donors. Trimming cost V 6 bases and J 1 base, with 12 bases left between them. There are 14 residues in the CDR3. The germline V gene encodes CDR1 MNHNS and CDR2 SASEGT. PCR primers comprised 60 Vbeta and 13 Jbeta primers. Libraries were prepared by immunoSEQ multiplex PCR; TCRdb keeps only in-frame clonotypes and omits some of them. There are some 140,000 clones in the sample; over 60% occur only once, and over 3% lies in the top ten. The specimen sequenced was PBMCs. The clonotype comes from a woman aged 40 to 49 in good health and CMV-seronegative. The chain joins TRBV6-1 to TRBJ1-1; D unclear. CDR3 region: CASSLPRENTEAFF. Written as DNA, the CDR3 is TGTGCCAGCAGCCTACCCCGGGAGAACACTGAAGCTTTCTTT.